These 17 T cell receptor beta chains originate from one sample sequenced in a study of CD8 T cells in Susac syndrome. An input of 0.5 to 1 ug of RNA was subjected to reverse transcription using random hexamers. TCRdb analysed the immunoSEQ multiplex PCR reads with MiXCR anew, one entry per CDR3 protein. The sample contains about 300,000 distinct CDR3 sequences, 70% to 90% of which appear only once. Sequenced sample: CD8+ T cells from PBMCs. These receptors were collected from a human donor with multiple sclerosis.

This clonotype was seen only a few times. The rearrangement links TRBV2 to TRBJ2-3; TRBD1 matches 7 bases. V was pared by 6 bases and J by 2 bases, with 8 bases of the junction left unmatched. The CDR3 loop spans 15 amino acids. Germline-derived CDR1 and CDR2 are SNHLY and FYNNEI. In DNA, the CDR3 is TGTGCCAGCAGCGTGGGGACAGCAGACACAGATACGCAGTATTTT. It encodes CASSVGTADTDTQYF.

The V gene is TRBV15, the J gene TRBJ2-3; perhaps TRBD2 as D (5 bases). Germline loops: CDR1 LNHNV, CDR2 YYDKDF (reference sequence). The CDR3 contains 15 residues. V shed 0 bases and J shed 4 bases, with 11 bases lying between them. The CDR3 sequence: CATSRDDLAADTQYF. The CDR3, as DNA: TGTGCCACCAGCAGAGATGACCTAGCAGCAGATACGCAGTATTTT.

Turning to this clonotype: The junction does not match germline at one end; this may be a read error. CDR3 residues: CASNQELTSGSGETQYF. The CDR3 DNA follows: TGTGCCAGCAACCAAGAGCTCACTAGCGGGAGTGGTGAGACCCAGTACTTC. The rearrangement uses TRBV3-1 and TRBJ2-5, with 11 bases matching TRBD2. The CDR3 contains 17 residues. The germline gives CDR1 LGHDT, CDR2 YNNKEL (reference sequence).

A word on this clonotype: One end of the junction fails to match germline, which may point to a read error. This CDR3 is CASSLGAGGLSGANVLIF. CDR3 DNA: TGTGCCAGCAGCCTGGGGGCGGGAGGACTCTCTGGGGCCAACGTCCTGATTTTC. The gene calls are TRBV5-4 and TRBJ2-6, with TRBD2 matching 8 bases. The CDR3 sequence is 18 residues long. Germline values: CDR1 SGHNT, CDR2 YYREEE (reference sequence).

The V and J genes are TRBV6-6 and TRBJ1-1; D ambiguous. The CDR3 is 13 amino acids. Trimming removed 2 bases at V and 4 bases at J, with 8 bases between. Germline V CDR1 and CDR2: MNHNY, SVGAGI (reference sequence). CDR3 sequence reads: CASSYGLGTEAFF. The DNA of the CDR3 is TGTGCCAGCAGTTACGGTCTGGGCACTGAAGCTTTCTTT.

The V gene is TRBV18, the J gene TRBJ2-1, with D uncertain. CDR1 KGHSH and CDR2 LQKENI come from the germline V gene. This CDR3 region has 17 residues. V was trimmed by 3 bases and J by 0 bases, leaving 15 bases between them. CDR3 amino acids: CASSPPGHFVSYNEQFF. The CDR3 nucleotides are TGTGCCAGCTCACCTCCGGGTCACTTTGTCTCCTACAATGAGCAGTTCTTC. The variable domain in full, completed from reference TRBV18 and TRBJ2-1, reads NAGVMQNPRHLVRRRGQEARLRCSPMKGHSHVYWYRQLPEEGLKFMVYLQKENIIDESGMPKERFSAEFPKEGPSILRIQQVVRGDSAAYFCASSPPGHFVSYNEQFFGPGTRLTVL.

This chain links TRBV11-2 with TRBJ1-1, with D uncertain. CDR3 length: 13 residues. Between the trimmed V and J ends, which lost 3 bases and 1 base, there was a span of 6 bases. The germline V gene has CDR1 SGHAT and CDR2 FQNNGV. DNA of the CDR3: TGTGCCAGCAGCTTTCCCCCGAACACTGAAGCTTTCTTT. Protein sequence: CASSFPPNTEAFF.

The J gene is TRBJ2-2, the V gene TRBV12-3 or TRBV12-4; 9 bases are shared with TRBD2. Trimming took 7 bases from V and 2 from J; bases not matched to a gene: 14. The CDR3 is 18 residues long. The CDR3 loop reads CASTPGAGGVRNTGELFF. CDR3 sequence (DNA): TGTGCCAGCACCCCTGGGGCGGGAGGGGTTCGAAACACCGGGGAGCTGTTTTTT.

V gene TRBV12-3 or TRBV12-4 combines with J gene TRBJ2-5; TRBD2 matches 13 bases. With V trimmed by 6 bases and J by 4 bases, 5 bases remained unmatched. The CDR3 loop spans 15 amino acids. CDR3 DNA: TGTGCCAGCAGCGGACTAGCGGGAGCTCTAGAGACCCAGTACTTC. This encodes CASSGLAGALETQYF.

The chain combines TRBV7-7 with TRBJ1-5; no firm D call. Trimming took 5 bases from V and 5 from J, leaving 10 bases between them. Germline V lookup: CDR1 SSHAT, CDR2 FNYEAQ (reference sequence). The length of the CDR3 is 13 residues. CDR3 residues: CASSASPDQPQHF. CDR3 sequence (DNA): TGTGCCAGCAGCGCCTCCCCCGATCAGCCCCAGCATTTT.

The chain recombines TRBV28 with TRBJ1-1; 12 bases match TRBD1. The CDR3 loop spans 15 amino acids. J was trimmed by 5 bases and V by 6 bases; bases with no gene match: 7. Germline V gene lookup returns CDR1 MDHEN and CDR2 SYDVKM. CDR3 in DNA: TGTGCCAGCAGGGGACAGGGGGCAGGAGAAACTGAAGCTTTCTTT. Translation: CASRGQGAGETEAFF.

The chain employs TRBV10-3 and TRBJ2-5; D ambiguous. CDR3 length: 12 residues. V was pared by 6 bases and J by 2 bases, with 7 bases between. The germline V gene encodes CDR1 ENHRY and CDR2 SYGVKD. The CDR3, as DNA: TGTGCCATCAGGGGAATTCAAGAGACCCAGTACTTC. Translated, it gives CAIRGIQETQYF.

This chain uses TRBV29-1 with TRBJ1-5; TRBD1 aligns across 8 bases. Looked up from germline, CDR1 is SQVTM and CDR2 is ANQGSEA. The V gene end was trimmed by 6 bases and the J gene end by 5 bases; junction bases not matched to a gene: 12. The CDR3 is 15 residues long. DNA of the CDR3: TGCAGCGTCTCAGGGGGCAGCGAAGGGGATCAGCCCCAGCATTTT. It encodes CSVSGGSEGDQPQHF.

This clonotype has a handful of counts. The rearrangement joins TRBV14 to TRBJ2-7; D tentatively reads TRBD1 or TRBD2 (5 bases each). The length of the CDR3 is 15 residues. CDR1 is SGHDN and CDR2 is FVKESK in the germline V gene. V dropped 4 bases and J dropped 2 bases, with 15 bases sitting between them. This CDR3 reads CASSPRGPFPYEQYF. Written as DNA, the CDR3 is TGTGCCAGCAGCCCCCGGGGACCATTTCCCTACGAGCAGTACTTC.

The chain carries TRBV13 and TRBJ2-3; 11 nucleotides agree with TRBD1. The CDR3 covers 15 residues. The germline V gene has CDR1 PRHDT and CDR2 FYEKMQ (reference sequence). The V gene end was trimmed by 5 bases and the J gene end by 3 bases; junction bases not matched to a gene: 4. The CDR3 nucleotides are TGTGCCAGCAGCCCCCGGGACAGGGGGACAGATACGCAGTATTTT. This encodes CASSPRDRGTDTQYF.

The chain is built from TRBV20-1 and TRBJ1-1; D remains ambiguous. CDR1 DFQATT and CDR2 SNEGSKA come from the germline V gene (reference sequence). This CDR3 is built from 13 residues. Trimming took off 7 bases at V and 2 bases at J, with 14 bases between the two ends. CDR3 nucleotides: TGCAGTGTACCGAATTCGGAAAACACTGAAGCTTTCTTT. Protein product: CSVPNSENTEAFF.

This chain links TRBV20-1 with TRBJ2-5; 8 nucleotides align to TRBD2. Looked up from germline, CDR1 is DFQATT and CDR2 is SNEGSKA (reference sequence). V gave up 2 bases and J gave up 6 bases; unmatched junction bases: 17. The CDR3 has 17 residues. The CDR3 spells CSARKDTGRAPSQTQYF. The CDR3 nucleotides read TGCAGTGCTAGAAAAGATACCGGGAGGGCACCAAGTCAGACCCAGTACTTC.